This TCR beta chain was captured by sequencing in a study of blood T cell repertoires in COVID-19. On the study more broadly: Nucleic acid was either cDNA or gDNA, and it came from T cells, B-cell-depleted T cells, or PBMCs.

Measured with immunoSEQ multiplex PCR; TCRdb has only the in-frame clones, and not every one. The sample records tens of thousands of clones, around 84% being singletons. V shed 0 bases and J shed 7 bases, with 10 bases lying between them. The CDR3 is made up of 13 amino acids. Per germline, CDR1 GTSNPN and CDR2 SVGIG (reference sequence). The source of this sequence is a man aged 50-59 years with active COVID-19. The chain combines TRBV30 with TRBJ1-5; TRBD1 might be the D (6 bases). Sample: peripheral blood. CDR3 amino acids: CAWSVQGNQPQHF. The DNA for the CDR3 is TGTGCCTGGAGTGTACAGGGAAACCAGCCCCAGCATTTT.